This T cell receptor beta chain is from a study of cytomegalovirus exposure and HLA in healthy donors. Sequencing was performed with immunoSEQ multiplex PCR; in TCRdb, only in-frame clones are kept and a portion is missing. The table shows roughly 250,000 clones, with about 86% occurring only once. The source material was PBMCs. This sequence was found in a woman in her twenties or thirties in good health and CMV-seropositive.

CDR3 residues: CASRTGEYYGYTF. The CDR3 DNA is TGTGCCTCGAGGACAGGGGAATACTATGGCTACACCTTC. V and J are TRBV30 and TRBJ1-2, with 9 bases identical to TRBD1. This CDR3 spans 13 amino acids. Germline lookup yields CDR1 GTSNPN and CDR2 SVGIG (reference sequence). With V trimmed by 7 bases and J by 3 bases, 6 bases remained unmatched.